A single sample is the source of the 3 T cell receptor beta chains below, sequenced in a study of glioma-infiltrating T cells. Using RNA template, CDR3s of TCR alpha and beta were amplified with iRepertoire arm-PCR. One entry per CDR3 protein results from TCRdb running MiXCR on the multiplex PCR reads. The sample holds around 120,000 distinct CDR3 sequences; 20% to 25% are singletons and the top ten take 27%. The specimen sequenced was glioma tissue, nonneoplastic brain tissue, or PBMCs (not recorded which). Source of these receptors: a human donor with low-grade glioma or glioblastoma, undergoing nonglioma brain surgery, or in good health (not recorded which).

With respect to this clonotype: A much larger clonotype is one base distant, so this may be a read error. This CDR3 fails to terminate in the conserved phenylalanine or tryptophan, so it likely reflects a read error. V gene TRBV28 combines with J gene TRBJ2-5, with D tentatively TRBD1 (5 bases). The end of the DNA is better explained by TRBJ2-7, so the J call may be wrong. Germline assignment: CDR1 MDHEN and CDR2 SYDVKM. The CDR3 is made up of 15 amino acids. The CDR3 bases are TGTGCCGGGTTGCAGGTGCAGGGTGAAACCTACGAGCAGTACCTC. The encoded protein is CAGLQVQGETYEQYL.

This clonotype was seen only a few times. This chain links TRBV20-1 with TRBJ2-6; D gene ambiguous. V lost 3 bases to trimming and J lost 0 bases, with 9 bases between them. The germline gives CDR1 DFQATT, CDR2 SNEGSKA (reference sequence). The CDR3 has 15 amino acids. CDR3 sequence (DNA): TGCAGTGCTAGTCGACGGAGCTCTGGGGCCAACGTCCTGACTTTC. As protein: CSASRRSSGANVLTF.

Many counts were recorded for this clonotype. The rearrangement uses TRBV20-1 and TRBJ1-5; D uncertain. V lost 1 base and J lost 0, with 7 bases in between. The CDR3 extends over 14 amino acids. The germline gives CDR1 DFQATT, CDR2 SNEGSKA (reference sequence). The CDR3 bases are TGCAGTGCTAGAGGAGAACATAGCAATCAGCCCCAGCATTTT. Its translation: CSARGEHSNQPQHF.